Below, one T cell receptor (beta chain) is given with its context. Its antigen specificity is not known. Base qualities are missing; no much larger clone stands one base away. Based on the germline V gene, the CDR1 and CDR2 sequences are SGHRS and YFSETQ. V is reduced by 4 bases and J by 1 base, leaving a spacing of 14 bases between them. The CDR3 goes from the cysteine to the phenylalanine over 15 residues. Only the CDR3 DNA stays, 45 bases, in frame from base 1. These data belong to a study of PD-1 blockade in classical Hodgkin lymphoma (dated by TCRdb to 2020 to 2021). A note on the overall study: Nivolumab dosing was 3 mg/kg intravenously every 2 weeks, continuing until either disease progression or unacceptable toxicity. A peripheral blood immune signature of response to PD-1 blockade in classical Hodgkin lymphoma was defined using TCR beta sequencing and CyTOF. General conclusions and limits of the study: Only a single clinical trial cohort was studied, and what caused the repertoire differences, possibly disease activity or prior therapy, remained undefined. Among trial patients, those achieving complete response had baseline diversity similar to that of newly diagnosed patients, while diversity was significantly lower in partial responders and progressors. Baseline TCR diversity was reported to be lower in newly diagnosed patients than in healthy donors and to be lower still in relapsed/refractory patients. Patients starting nivolumab less than 1 year after ASCT had lower diversity and were excluded from later analyses to avoid confounding by immune reconstitution. A significant rise by C4D1 was seen in CD4+ but not CD8+ TCR diversity (p=0.0027 vs p=0.16), with the rise being most apparent in complete responders (p=0.02).

Genomic DNA was extracted with the Qiagen DNeasy kit from unsorted PBMCs and from negatively selected CD4+ and CD8+ fractions. Amplification of TCR beta CDR3 regions was done by immunoSEQ multiplex PCR with primers that anneal to V and J segments. A synthetic immune receptor repertoire was used to minimize amplification bias, and any remaining bias was removed computationally after sequencing. In the original analysis: Custom Python scripts were used to quantify repertoire diversity as the Shannon entropy index. The unsorted, CD4+ and CD8+ repertoires were each analyzed separately, with the exception of combined analyses, where CD4+ and CD8+ sequences were merged in silico. A clone counted as expanded when the clone's frequency after treatment rose at least 2-fold relative to C1D1, and clones undetected at baseline were given a pseudocount of 0.5. Singleton clones were defined as clones with 0 or 1 copy at C1D1, and non-singleton clones were defined as clones with 2 or more copies. By matching protein sequences in sorted samples from the same patient, clones expanded in unsorted samples were annotated as CD4+, CD8+ or unknown. Wilcoxon tests on paired samples were used to test diversity changes from C1D1 to C4D1. Not all clones reach the TCRdb copy of this immuneACCESS table, which keeps in-frame sequences only. Checked studies attribute under half of the gap to unresolved V genes and leave the rest unexplained. That table gives V, J and clone size, and the DNA gave D and trimming. The sample table shows 40,000 to 45,000 clones, and approximately 70% are seen once. Jointly, the top ten make up around 2.8% of the sample.

Read against the paper, the sample's time point label means: cycle 2 day 1 (C2D1) of nivolumab. Relapse after autologous stem cell transplantation had occurred in all trial patients, and cohorts A, B and C were distinguished by prior brentuximab vedotin exposure. The trial cohort comprised some 60 patients with relapsed/refractory classical Hodgkin lymphoma whose best overall responses were complete response, partial response or progressive disease. Trial patients were treated with single-agent nivolumab in the multi-cohort phase II CheckMate 205 trial. Best overall response was determined by an independent review committee according to the 2007 International Working Group response criteria. PBMCs from the trial were collected at three points: immediately before nivolumab initiation (C1D1), and during therapy at cycle 2 day 1 and cycle 4 day 1. Peripheral blood was collected in 8 mL Vacutainer Cell Preparation Tubes, from which PBMCs were isolated by centrifugation and then cryopreserved.

The clonotype was recovered from a human donor with classical Hodgkin lymphoma. The sequence is built from TRBV5-1 and TRBJ2-5; 5 matching bases give a weak D call of TRBD1. This specimen consisted of peripheral blood mononuclear cells (PBMCs), obtained before the second cycle of nivolumab. The CDR3 protein sequence reads: CASSIRVLGQETQYF. The nucleotides are TGCGCCAGCAGCATCAGGGTTTTAGGCCAAGAGACCCAGTACTTC.